This T cell receptor (beta chain) was documented in a study of blood T cells in healthy people across ages. Points from the study as a whole: Roughly linear age-related decline in beta diversity appeared, significant by age approximately 40.

The CDR3 covers 16 residues. Per the germline V gene, CDR1 is SGHAT and CDR2 is FQNNGV. V lost 5 bases and J 5 bases, leaving 20 bases between the germline ends. It was with a sample-barcoded 5' primer and a J-beta primer mix that a second PCR of about 6 to 12 cycles was run. Using its own MiXCR run on the 5' RACE reads, TCRdb lists one record per CDR3 protein. The table lists 540,000 or so distinct CDR3 sequences, 24% of them singletons. With regard to this clonotype: Its antigen is as yet unknown.

The sample also formed part of further work on T cells of mothers and their children. From that study: Maternal samples each gave over 9.5 million TCR beta CDR3 reads, and child samples several million each.

The receptor was isolated from a boy younger than 18 in good health. Input material: blood. This chain links TRBV11-2 with TRBJ2-3, with D perhaps TRBD1 (7 bases). As DNA, the CDR3 is TGTGCCAGCAGCCCCCAGGGGGGAGTTAGTTTAGATACGCAGTATTTT. Its protein is CASSPQGGVSLDTQYF.